This record concerns one T cell receptor beta chain sequence. This entry belongs to a study of blood T cell repertoires in COVID-19. This CDR3 contains 14 residues. V was pared by 2 bases and J by 5 bases, with 9 bases between. From germline, CDR1 is MNHEY and CDR2 SVGEGT. Authors' data handling: Counts of nucleated cells, estimated from reference gene primer amplification, were obtained. The assay was immunoSEQ multiplex PCR, and TCRdb's table has in-frame clones only and misses some. V and J calls and clone size are as listed in that table; D and trimming were resolved from the DNA. The sample has about 350,000 clones, around 87% seen once. Enrolment of Seattle patients took place during active infection, and they were followed longitudinally.

This TCR derives from a woman between 50 and 59 years old with COVID-19, enrolled during active disease. Sample: peripheral blood. The chain links TRBV6-2 or TRBV6-3 to TRBJ2-2, with a weak D call TRBD1 (6 bases). CDR3: CASSYGQSTGELFF. CDR3 in DNA: TGTGCCAGCAGTTACGGACAGTCAACCGGGGAGCTGTTTTTT.